The 20 T cell receptor beta chains reported below all come from one sample, sequenced in a study of identical twins' blood T cells. TCRdb itself ran the 5' RACE reads through MiXCR, one entry per CDR3 protein. The table includes 350,000 to 400,000 distinct CDR3 sequences, under 30% detected once. Sequencing input: PBMCs. These receptors all come from a woman aged 18-49 years in good health.

The CDR3 sequence is CASSLAFGLTEAFF. The CDR3, as DNA: TGCGCCAGCAGCTTGGCCTTCGGGCTAACTGAAGCTTTCTTT. The V call is TRBV5-1, the J call TRBJ1-1; D gene uncertain. Germline CDR1 SGHRS, CDR2 YFSETQ. The ends were cut back, 0 bases at V and 5 bases at J, with 11 bases in the middle. There are 14 residues in the CDR3.

The chain combines TRBV29-1 with TRBJ2-2; TRBD2 matches at 8 bases. V lost 7 bases, J lost 11 bases, and 9 bases stayed unmatched. CDR3 length equals 12 residues. Germline V gene sequence: CDR1 SQVTM, CDR2 ANQGSEA. The CDR3 nucleotides read TGCAGCGGCCGGCTAGCGGGTCCCGAGCTGTTTTTT. Translation: CSGRLAGPELFF.

This clonotype appeared a few times. The chain has TRBV11-2 and TRBJ1-3; D is uncertain. The germline CDR1 and CDR2 sequences are SGHAT and FQNNGV. The CDR3 covers 15 residues. V lost 5 bases to trimming and J lost 3 bases, with 14 bases between them. This CDR3 reads CASSPRGLSGNTIYF. As DNA, the CDR3 is TGTGCCAGCAGCCCCCGAGGGTTGAGTGGAAACACCATATATTTT.

The chain joins TRBV7-8 to TRBJ1-5; D is undetermined. This CDR3 spans 13 amino acids. Germline CDR1 and CDR2: SGHVS and FQNEAQ. V dropped 5 bases and J dropped 7 bases, with 12 bases sitting between them. The CDR3 bases are TGTGCCAGCAGCCTCGCCCGTAGGCAGCCCCAGCATTTT. Translating it yields CASSLARRQPQHF. The full variable domain, in which reference TRBV7-8 and TRBJ1-5 provide the parts outside the CDR3, is GAGVSQSPRYKVAKRGQDVALRCDPISGHVSLFWYQQALGQGPEFLTYFQNEAQLDKSGLPSDRFFAERPEGSVSTLKIQRTQQEDSAVYLCASSLARRQPQHFGDGTRLSIL.

A few counts support this clonotype. The chain is built from TRBV5-1 and TRBJ2-3; 8 bases line up with TRBD2. In germline, CDR1 is SGHRS, CDR2 YFSETQ. V lost 3 bases to trimming and J lost 1 base; unmatched junction nucleotides: 4. The CDR3 totals 15 residues. The CDR3 sequence: CASSWGLGRTDTQYF. For the CDR3, the DNA is TGCGCCAGCAGCTGGGGACTAGGACGCACAGATACGCAGTATTTT. Full variable domain (remainder filled in from reference TRBV5-1 and TRBJ2-3): KAGVTQTPRYLIKTRGQQVTLSCSPISGHRSVSWYQQTPGQGLQFLFEYFSETQRNKGNFPGRFSGRQFSNSRSEMNVSTLELGDSALYLCASSWGLGRTDTQYFGPGTRLTVL.

The rearrangement links TRBV6-6 to TRBJ1-1; 8 bases are a match to TRBD1. The CDR3 spans 16 residues. Germline V gives CDR1 MNHNY, CDR2 SVGAGI (reference sequence). Germline trimming cut 5 bases from V and 0 bases from J; bases unmatched to any gene: 8. This CDR3 reads CASSPGQGGVNTEAFF. Here the CDR3 DNA reads TGTGCCAGCAGTCCAGGACAGGGAGGAGTGAACACTGAAGCTTTCTTT.

Comments on this clonotype: An end of the junction does not agree with germline; a read error may underlie this. CDR3: CDSSESRDSFTDTQYF. In DNA, the CDR3 is TGCGACAGCAGTGAGTCTAGGGACTCCTTCACAGATACGCAGTATTTT. V gene TRBV10-1 combines with J gene TRBJ2-3; the D gene is possibly TRBD2 (6 bases). Per the germline V gene, CDR1 is WNHNN and CDR2 is SYGVQD (reference sequence). This CDR3 has 16 residues.

The chain carries TRBV29-1 and TRBJ2-7, with D possibly matching TRBD1 (5 bases). The germline V gene has CDR1 SQVTM and CDR2 ANQGSEA. Trimming shortened V by 0 bases and J by 4 bases, and 16 bases separated the two germline ends. The CDR3 sequence is 15 residues long. CDR3 DNA sequence: TGCAGCGTTGAAGATCCAAGCAGGACAACGTACGAGCAGTACTTC. Its protein is CSVEDPSRTTYEQYF.

This clonotype was recorded a few times. The CDR3 is CSVESAGELGSEQFF. CDR3 in DNA: TGCAGCGTTGAGAGCGCGGGAGAGTTGGGTAGTGAGCAGTTCTTC. The rearrangement joins TRBV29-1 to TRBJ2-1; TRBD2 matches at 7 bases. The germline V gene has CDR1 SQVTM and CDR2 ANQGSEA. The CDR3 consists of 15 residues. V lost 3 bases to trimming and J lost 9 bases; unmatched junction nucleotides: 14.

The V call is TRBV7-2, the J call TRBJ1-5; TRBD1 might be the D (6 bases). This CDR3 is built from 14 residues. CDR1 and CDR2 from the germline V gene are SGHTA and FQGNSA. Trimming shortened V by 6 bases and J by 1 base, and 10 bases separated the two germline ends. Written as DNA, the CDR3 is TGTGCCAGCAGACGGACAGAGAGCAATCAGCCCCAGCATTTT. Protein: CASRRTESNQPQHF.

This clonotype was observed a single time. A much larger clone sits a single nucleotide away, making a read error possible. This chain connects TRBV6-6 to TRBJ2-1; D possibly corresponds to TRBD2 (6 bases). The CDR3 consists of 16 residues. Germline lookup yields CDR1 MNHNY and CDR2 SVGAGI (reference sequence). Trimming removed 7 bases at V and 4 bases at J, with 20 bases between. The CDR3 DNA sequence: TGTGCCAGCAACGACGGATTAGCGGCCATTTACAATGAGCAGTTCTTC. It codes for CASNDGLAAIYNEQFF.

The chain has TRBV5-1 and TRBJ1-4; TRBD1 might be the D (6 bases). Germline V gene lookup returns CDR1 SGHRS and CDR2 YFSETQ. The CDR3 contains 15 residues. Between the trimmed V and J ends, which lost 2 bases and 0 bases, there was a span of 8 bases. The CDR3 DNA is TGCGCCAGCAGCTTAAGGACAGCAACTAATGAAAAACTGTTTTTT. This translates into CASSLRTATNEKLFF.

This clonotype came up a few times. The rearrangement links TRBV27 to TRBJ2-1; D perhaps matches TRBD2 (6 bases). CDR1 and CDR2 from the germline V gene are MNHEY and SMNVEV (reference sequence). Trimming took 6 bases from V and 2 from J, leaving 17 bases between them. CDR3 length: 16 amino acids. The CDR3 loop reads CASSLDVRGTYNEQFF. The CDR3 region has the DNA TGTGCCAGCAGCCTTGATGTCCGGGGGACCTACAATGAGCAGTTCTTC.

A word on this clonotype: Compared with germline, one end of the junction differs, possibly owing to a read error. The chain recombines TRBV7-9 with TRBJ1-2; D may be TRBD1 (5 bases). The CDR3 extends over 16 amino acids. Germline CDR1 reads SEHNR; CDR2 reads FQNEAQ (reference sequence). The CDR3 sequence: CAISPGGAALNYGYTF. The CDR3 DNA follows: TGTGCCATCAGCCCAGGAGGGGCAGCCCTGAACTATGGCTACACCTTC.

This chain connects TRBV10-3 to TRBJ1-4; D is unresolved. The CDR3 consists of 12 residues. Germline CDR1 ENHRY, CDR2 SYGVKD. The V and J ends lost 3 bases and 8 bases respectively, with 7 bases between them. CDR3 sequence reads: CAISDKEEKLFF. The CDR3 region has the DNA TGTGCCATCAGTGATAAAGAGGAAAAACTGTTTTTT.

The genes are TRBV19 and TRBJ1-5; D may be TRBD1 (6 bases). The germline gives CDR1 LNHDA, CDR2 SQIVND (reference sequence). CDR3 length: 14 residues. Trimming removed 3 bases at V and 3 bases at J, with 9 bases between. CDR3 region: CASSITGINQPQHF. The CDR3 nucleotides are TGTGCCAGTAGTATCACAGGGATCAATCAGCCCCAGCATTTT.

V gene TRBV19 combines with J gene TRBJ1-1; D may be TRBD1 (5 bases). The V and J ends lost 0 bases and 4 bases respectively, with 12 bases between them. Germline assignment: CDR1 LNHDA and CDR2 SQIVND (reference sequence). The CDR3 covers 15 residues. Here the CDR3 reads CASSIDLGAPTEAFF. The CDR3 DNA reads TGTGCCAGTAGTATAGATCTAGGGGCCCCCACTGAAGCTTTCTTT.

In regard to this clonotype: The conserved phenylalanine or tryptophan is not found at the CDR3 terminus, so this likely reflects a read error. J is TRBJ2-3 and V is TRBV7-9; D unclear. The CDR3 contains 11 residues. The germline gives CDR1 SEHNR, CDR2 FQNEAQ (reference sequence). The V end lost 5 bases, the J end lost 6 bases, and 6 bases lay between the germline ends. The CDR3 nucleotides read TGTGCCAGCAGCCAGAGCGATACGCAGTATCTT. Protein: CASSQSDTQYL.

The table lists this clonotype with a count of one. One junction end does not reproduce the germline sequence, and a read error may be involved. V is TRBV6-5 and J is TRBJ2-7; TRBD2 matches 8 bases. Germline V gives CDR1 MNHEY, CDR2 SVGAGI. The CDR3 covers 13 residues. DNA of the CDR3: TGTGCCAGCGCCCGGGGGGGGTTCTACGAGAAGTACTTC. Protein sequence: CASARGGFYEKYF.

V is TRBV20-1 and J is TRBJ2-1, with 12 bases matching TRBD2. The CDR3 covers 16 residues. CDR1 is DFQATT and CDR2 is SNEGSKA in the germline V gene (reference sequence). The V gene end was trimmed by 3 bases and the J gene end by 12 bases; junction bases not matched to a gene: 15. This CDR3 reads CSARLGLAGHLTGQFF. Here the CDR3 DNA reads TGCAGTGCTAGGCTTGGACTAGCGGGGCATCTAACGGGGCAGTTCTTC.